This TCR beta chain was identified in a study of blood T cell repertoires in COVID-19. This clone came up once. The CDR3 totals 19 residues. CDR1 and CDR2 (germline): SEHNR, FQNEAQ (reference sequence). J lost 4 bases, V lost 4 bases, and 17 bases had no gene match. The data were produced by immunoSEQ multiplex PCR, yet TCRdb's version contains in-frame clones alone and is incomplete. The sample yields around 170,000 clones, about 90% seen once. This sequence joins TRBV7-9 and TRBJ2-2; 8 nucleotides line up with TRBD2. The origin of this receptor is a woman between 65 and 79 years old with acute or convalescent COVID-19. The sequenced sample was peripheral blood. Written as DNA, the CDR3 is TGTGCCAGCAGCTCTCTCCGGGAGGGCCGTCGAGTGTCCACCGGGGAGCTGTTTTTT. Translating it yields CASSSLREGRRVSTGELFF.